This T cell receptor beta chain was found in a study of blood T cell repertoires in COVID-19. Study at large: Donors in the United States, Italy and Spain gave samples during acute or convalescent COVID-19. T cells, B-cell-depleted T cells, or PBMCs provided the cDNA or gDNA that served as material.

CDR1 and CDR2 from the germline V gene are SNHLY and FYNNEI. Trimming cost V 9 bases and J 3 bases; bases outside gene matches: 0. The length of the CDR3 is 12 residues. In the authors' methods: Counts of nucleated cells, estimated from reference gene primer amplification, were obtained. The method was immunoSEQ multiplex PCR; TCRdb's version includes in-frame clones alone and lacks a portion of them. V and J calls and clone size follow that table, whereas D and trimming were derived from the DNA. The profile covers 90,000 or so clones, with 72% appearing a single time and just under 25% taken by the ten largest.

Input material: peripheral blood. The sequence came from a woman aged 60 to 75 in a cohort sampled during active or convalescent COVID-19. The gene calls are TRBV2 and TRBJ2-1, with 9 bases identical to TRBD1. CDR3 loop: CARTGGYNEQFF. The CDR3 DNA sequence: TGTGCCAGGACAGGGGGCTACAATGAGCAGTTCTTC.